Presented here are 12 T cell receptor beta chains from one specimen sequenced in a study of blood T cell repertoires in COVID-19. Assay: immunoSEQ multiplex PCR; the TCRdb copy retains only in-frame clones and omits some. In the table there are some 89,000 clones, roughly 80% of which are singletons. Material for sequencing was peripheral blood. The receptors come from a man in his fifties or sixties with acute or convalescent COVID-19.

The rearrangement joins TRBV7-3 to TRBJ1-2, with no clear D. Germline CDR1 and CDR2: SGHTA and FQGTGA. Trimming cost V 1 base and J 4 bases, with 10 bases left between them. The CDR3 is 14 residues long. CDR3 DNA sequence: TGTGCCAGCAGCTTAAGTACTCCGGGCTATGGCTACACCTTC. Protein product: CASSLSTPGYGYTF.

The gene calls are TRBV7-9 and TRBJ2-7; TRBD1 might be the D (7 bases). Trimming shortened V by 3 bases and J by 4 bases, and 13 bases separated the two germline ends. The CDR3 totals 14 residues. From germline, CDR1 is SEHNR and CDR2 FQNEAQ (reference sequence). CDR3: CASSFRGAIYEQYF. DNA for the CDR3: TGTGCCAGCAGCTTCAGGGGGGCTATTTACGAGCAGTACTTC.

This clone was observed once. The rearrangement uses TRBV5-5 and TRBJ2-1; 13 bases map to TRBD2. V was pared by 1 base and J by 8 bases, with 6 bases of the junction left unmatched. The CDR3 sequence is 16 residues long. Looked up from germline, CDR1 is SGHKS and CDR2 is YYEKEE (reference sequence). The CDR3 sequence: CASSLPGLAGVDEQFF. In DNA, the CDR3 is TGTGCCAGCAGCTTGCCAGGACTAGCGGGAGTTGATGAGCAGTTCTTC.

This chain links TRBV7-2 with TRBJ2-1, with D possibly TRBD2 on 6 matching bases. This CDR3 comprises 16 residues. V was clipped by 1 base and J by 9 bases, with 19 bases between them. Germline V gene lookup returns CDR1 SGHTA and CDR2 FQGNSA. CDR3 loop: CASSLVRRGRIGEQFF. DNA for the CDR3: TGTGCCAGCAGCTTAGTTCGGAGGGGCCGAATAGGTGAGCAGTTCTTC. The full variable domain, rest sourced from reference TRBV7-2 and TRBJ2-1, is GAGVSQSPSNKVTEKGKDVELRCDPISGHTALYWYRQSLGQGLEFLIYFQGNSAPDKSGLPSDRFSAERTGGSVSTLTIQRTQQEDSAVYLCASSLVRRGRIGEQFFGPGTRLTVL.

Written as DNA, the CDR3 is TGCGCCAGCAGCCCACGGACAACAGGGACCTACGAGCAGTACTTC. Translating it yields CASSPRTTGTYEQYF. J is TRBJ2-7 and V is TRBV5-1; D is perhaps TRBD1 (6 bases). This CDR3 has 15 amino acids. V shed 4 bases and J shed 2 bases, with 16 bases lying between them. Germline loops: CDR1 SGHRS, CDR2 YFSETQ.

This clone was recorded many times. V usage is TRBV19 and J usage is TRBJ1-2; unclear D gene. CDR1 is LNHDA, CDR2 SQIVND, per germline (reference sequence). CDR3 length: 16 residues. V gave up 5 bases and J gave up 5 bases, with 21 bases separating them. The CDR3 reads CASSFVEGYSGYGYTF. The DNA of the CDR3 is TGTGCCAGTAGTTTCGTTGAGGGTTATAGCGGATATGGCTACACCTTC. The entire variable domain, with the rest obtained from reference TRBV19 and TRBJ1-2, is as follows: DGGITQSPKYLFRKEGQNVTLSCEQNLNHDAMYWYRQDPGQGLRLIYYSQIVNDFQKGDIAEGYSVSREKKESFPLTVTSAQKNPTAFYLCASSFVEGYSGYGYTFGSGTRLTVV.

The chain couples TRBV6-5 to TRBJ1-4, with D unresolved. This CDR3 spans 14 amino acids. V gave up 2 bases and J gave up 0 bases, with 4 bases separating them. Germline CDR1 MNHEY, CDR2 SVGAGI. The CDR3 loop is CASSYTATNEKLFF. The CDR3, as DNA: TGTGCCAGCAGTTACACAGCAACTAATGAAAAACTGTTTTTT.

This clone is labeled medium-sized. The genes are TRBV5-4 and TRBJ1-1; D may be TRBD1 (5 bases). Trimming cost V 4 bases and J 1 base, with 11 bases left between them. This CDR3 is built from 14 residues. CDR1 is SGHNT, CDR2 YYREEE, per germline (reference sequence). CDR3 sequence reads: CASSPTVTNTEAFF. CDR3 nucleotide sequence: TGTGCCAGCAGCCCGACAGTAACGAACACTGAAGCTTTCTTT.

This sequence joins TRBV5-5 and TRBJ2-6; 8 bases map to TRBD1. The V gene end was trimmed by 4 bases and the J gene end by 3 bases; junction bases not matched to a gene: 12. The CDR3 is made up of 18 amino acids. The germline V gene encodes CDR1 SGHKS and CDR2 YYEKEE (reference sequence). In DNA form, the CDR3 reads TGTGCCAGCAGCCTATCCGGACAGGGATCGTATGGGGCCAACGTCCTGACTTTC. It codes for CASSLSGQGSYGANVLTF.

The CDR3 region has the DNA TGTGCCAGCGGGAATTTGGGACTTACGGAAAACTATGGCTACACCTTC. This codes for CASGNLGLTENYGYTF. The chain employs TRBV5-5 and TRBJ1-2; tentative D call: TRBD1 (5 bases). Germline assignment: CDR1 SGHKS and CDR2 YYEKEE (reference sequence). The length of the CDR3 is 16 residues. V was trimmed by 7 bases and J by 2 bases, leaving 21 bases between them.

CDR3 protein: CASSYSAGGAIGELFF. The CDR3 nucleotides read TGTGCCAGCAGTTACTCGGCAGGGGGCGCGATCGGGGAGCTGTTTTTT. The V gene is TRBV6-6, the J gene TRBJ2-2; 8 nucleotides match TRBD1. The germline CDR1 and CDR2 sequences are MNHNY and SVGAGI (reference sequence). Trimming took 0 bases from V and 7 from J; bases not matched to a gene: 7. The CDR3 contains 16 residues.

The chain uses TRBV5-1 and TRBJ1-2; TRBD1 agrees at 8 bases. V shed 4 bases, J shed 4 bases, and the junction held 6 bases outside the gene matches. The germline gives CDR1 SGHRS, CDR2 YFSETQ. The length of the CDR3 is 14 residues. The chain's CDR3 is CASSLTGESYGYTF. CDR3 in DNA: TGCGCCAGCAGCCTGACAGGGGAGAGCTATGGCTACACCTTC.